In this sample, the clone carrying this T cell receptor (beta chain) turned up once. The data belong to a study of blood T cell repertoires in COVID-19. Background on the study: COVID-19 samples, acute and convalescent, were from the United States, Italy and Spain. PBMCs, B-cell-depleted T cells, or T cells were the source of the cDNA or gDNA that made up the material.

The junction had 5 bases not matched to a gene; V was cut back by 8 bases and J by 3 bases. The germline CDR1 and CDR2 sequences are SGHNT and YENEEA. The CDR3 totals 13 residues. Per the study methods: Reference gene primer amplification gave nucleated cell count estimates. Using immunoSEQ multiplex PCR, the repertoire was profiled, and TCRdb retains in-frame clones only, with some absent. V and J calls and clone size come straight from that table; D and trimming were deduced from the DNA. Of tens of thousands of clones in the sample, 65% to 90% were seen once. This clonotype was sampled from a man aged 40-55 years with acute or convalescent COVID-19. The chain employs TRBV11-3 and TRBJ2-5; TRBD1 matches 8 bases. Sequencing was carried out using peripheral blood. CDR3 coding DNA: TGTGCCAGCCGGCCGACAGGGGAAGAGACCCAGTACTTC. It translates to CASRPTGEETQYF.